This T cell receptor beta chain was recovered during a study of CD8+ T cells in alopecia areata (dated by TCRdb to 2016 to 2019). In terms of the full investigation: Treated patients were enrolled in an open-label pilot trial of oral tofacitinib, 5 to 10 mg twice daily, for moderate-to-severe alopecia areata. Tofacitinib was administered for 6 to 18 months, and 6 months of follow-up off drug were then conducted to assess delayed response and recurrence. For the treated patients, the SALT score, which quantifies what percentage of scalp surface area is affected, served as the measure of disease severity. In both human patients and the C3H/HeJ mouse model, the study applied high-throughput TCRbeta sequencing to look at T cell clonal expansion in alopecia areata. Scalp tissue and sorted CD4+ and CD8+ peripheral blood T cells from patchy and totalis/universalis alopecia areata patients and from healthy controls were covered by human TCRbeta sequencing. Tofacitinib-treated patients had biopsies at baseline and at 4 and 24 weeks of treatment, with a later scalp biopsy in several patients. Scalp clonality was compared across normal scalp (n=4), patchy alopecia areata scalp (n=8), and alopecia totalis/universalis scalp (n=8). The RNA source kit depended on sample type: the PAXgene miRNA kit for fixed scalp, the miRNeasy kit for PBMCs, and the RNeasy kit for mouse skin. immunoSEQ multiplex PCR using 35 Vbeta forward primers and 13 Jbeta reverse primers was used to amplify TCRbeta CDR3 regions.

On this clone itself: Which antigen it targets is not known. No quality values exist for individual bases; no much larger clone is one base distant.

This specimen's time point label, interpreted: around 4 weeks on oral tofacitinib. According to the study, the label for this sample's treatment or condition signals: oral pan-JAK inhibitor, 5-10 mg twice daily. Lesional scalp punch biopsies and peripheral blood were collected from alopecia areata patients. PBMCs were separated by density centrifugation and stained for CD3, CD4 and CD8, after which CD4+ and CD8+ T cells were sorted on a FACSAria. Including the terminal cysteine and phenylalanine, the CDR3 comprises 15 residues. Only the CDR3 part of the read is kept: 45 bases, read in frame from the first base. The germline V gene yields MNHNS for CDR1 and SASEGT for CDR2. V lost 2 bases and J lost 2 bases; the stretch between them is 7 bases long. The library was made by the immunoSEQ multiplex PCR assay. For TCR sequencing, RNA was extracted from every sample and reverse transcribed into cDNA to serve as template. First-strand cDNA was synthesized using SuperScript III with a 2:1 mix of oligo-dT and random hexamers. A synthetic immune receptor repertoire was used to gauge amplification bias, and whatever bias remained was removed computationally. On the study's bioinformatics: Raw reads were preprocessed to remove errors, and CDR3 was defined by IMGT conventions from the conserved cysteine to phenylalanine. Clonality was calculated as 1 minus Shannon entropy normalized by log2 of the number of productive unique TCRs. Whether each scalp clone was CD4 or CD8 was inferred by checking scalp TCRbeta sequences against the CD4 and CD8 repertoires from sorted blood. TCRdb retrieved this table from immuneACCESS and kept in-frame rearrangements only. Not all clones are present; in checked studies, unresolved V genes account for under half, and no reason is known for the remainder. V and J calls and clone size follow that table, whereas D and trimming were derived from the DNA. In all, the sample holds 95,000 to 150,000 clones, and 53% of those were seen once. Of the sample, around 0.44% is held by the ten largest clones.

Study-wide findings and limitations: Unlike mouse skin, which is dominated by gammadelta T cells, normal human skin has resident alphabeta T cells that are also sequenced, and this complicates analysis of the scalp TCR repertoire. Shared TCR sequences between patients were less evident than in mice, which may be partly attributable to HLA diversity in the patient population. Many expanded lesional clones were found to persist in scalp and blood during tofacitinib treatment, and relapse after treatment cessation may be partly explained by this persistence. Tofacitinib significantly decreased scalp clonality and the number of expanded CD8+ clones among the top 100 scalp clones. The treated cohort was small, with a single nonresponder, so links between baseline CD8+ expansion and response need larger studies. Higher clonality and more expanded CD8+ clones were observed in lesional scalp than in normal scalp, particularly in alopecia totalis/universalis, a finding suggestive of antigenic drive.

This clonotype was sampled from a human donor with alopecia areata. The rearrangement combines TRBV6-1 with TRBJ2-6, and the D gene may be TRBD2, 5 bases matching. This sample comprised CD4+ T cells sorted from blood, obtained at week 4, from a patient treated with tofacitinib. The nucleotide sequence is TGTGCCAGCAGTGAACTCGGGACTGGGGCCAACGTCCTGACTTTC. Its translation reads: CASSELGTGANVLTF.